This T cell receptor beta chain was observed in a study of shared clonotypes between healthy human individuals (TCRdb year 2020). For context, the study as a whole: A couple of women and a few men aged 18 to 49 years were included in the cohort. For each donor, CD4 naive and CD4 memory were each run on three plates, CD8 naive on two plates, and CD8 memory on one plate. To estimate repertoire size and how much clonotypes are shared between individuals, the study performed deep sequencing of blood TCR repertoires from five healthy adults. To increase sequencing depth and limit assay-specific biases, different laboratories used diverse techniques to prepare libraries and sequence TCR repertoires. Leukapheresis yielded between about 0.9 and 10 billion PBMCs per donor.

From a lookup of the germline V gene (reference sequence), CDR1 and CDR2 are MNHNY and SVGAGI. V lost 7 bases and J lost 7 bases; the stretch between them is 22 bases long. From the cysteine up to the phenylalanine, the CDR3 has a length of 16 residues. Left in the record is the CDR3 DNA by itself, 48 bases read in frame from the first base. Overall study results and their limits: Pairwise subsampling indicated that sequencing depth was expected to affect the degree of clonotype sharing among donors. Incomplete sequencing was indicated by rarefaction of sorted-subset datasets, despite the large sequencing depth. Larger estimated clonotype richness was generally found for naive subsets than for memory subsets. Higher generation probabilities were observed for clonotypes shared by all four sorted-subset donors than for non-shared clonotypes. The small number of donors limited the genetic and exposure-history diversity represented. Sharing across a handful of donors was observed for around 4.8% of naive CD4, under 4% of naive CD8, over 2% of memory CD4, and roughly 0.43% of memory CD8 clonotypes. Only blood was sampled, and tissue TCR repertoires likely differ from those in blood.

This clone was observed once. The antigen it binds to is not known. Base qualities are not recorded, but no much larger clone differs from it by a single base. TCR CDR3 regions were amplified from genomic DNA by multiplex PCR using the deep immunoSEQ assay. For each cell subset, the extracted genomic DNA was distributed evenly across all wells of several immunoSEQ 96-well plates, and each plate served as one replicate. For sorted subsets, about 210 ng of genomic DNA, equivalent to 25,000 to 35,000 T cell genomes, went into each replicate PCR. Purified libraries were measured with a Qubit 3.0 fluorometer, size-checked on a Bioanalyzer 2100, and measured again with the KAPA Library Quantification kit. Every immunoSEQ 96-well plate was sequenced on a dedicated single-read 150-cycle Illumina NextSeq 550 flow cell. Regarding the original processing steps: Because the immunoSEQ output held only junctional sequences and lacked quality scores, the filtering could not match the filtering applied to full-length reads. Sequences were annotated with PyIR, a Python wrapper for IgBLAST v1.9, and V/J genes and CDR3 were assigned using IMGT germline references. Reads were filtered out if the reads had weak V/J assignments (E-value above 1e-6), no CDR3, stop codons, out-of-frame junctions, or ambiguous translated residues. A V3J clonotype was defined by an identical inferred V gene, J gene, and CDR3 amino acid sequence. Percentage overlap between repertoires was computed as shared unique clonotypes divided by the size of the smaller repertoire. Richness of each repertoire was evaluated using RTK rarefaction, the Chao1 estimator, and Recon v2.1 estimates of unobserved clonotypes. Generation probabilities were computed with OLGA for all TCRbeta clonotypes obtained by the gDNA method from several donors. TCRdb limited this immuneACCESS table to in-frame rearrangements with V and J called. A share of clones is missing; checked studies link under half to unresolved V genes, and the rest is unexplained. V and J calls and clone size are copied from that table; D and trimming were computed from the DNA. For this sample there are about 2,500,000 clones; about 92% appear just once. Over 0.12% of the sample rests with the top ten.

Donors were healthy HIV-negative adults with no recently reported acute infections or vaccinations. Every donor was a Caucasian adult living in Nashville, Tennessee, USA. CD4+ T cells were enriched by magnetic negative selection; naive cells were then positively selected on CD45RA, and the negative fraction formed the memory subset. Blood was collected by leukapheresis, and PBMCs were isolated by Ficoll-Histopaque density gradient centrifugation and then cryopreserved in liquid nitrogen vapor phase. Analytical flow cytometry was used to check the purity and quantity of each magnetically sorted T cell population. Genomic DNA was isolated from every sorted fraction and measured by UV absorbance on a Nanodrop 2000c.

Recombination linked TRBV6-6 to TRBJ2-2, and TRBD2 may be the D gene, going by 6 matching bases. The sample comprised naive CD4+ T cells sorted from blood. The intended sense of this specimen's cell subset or site label: CD45RA+ positively selected. The TCR sequence derives from a man between 18 and 35 years old in good health. The CDR3: CASKMGGIEFGGELFF. The sequenced DNA is TGTGCCAGCAAGATGGGCGGGATTGAATTTGGCGGGGAGCTGTTTTTT.